This T cell receptor (beta chain) was captured in a study of blood T cell repertoires in COVID-19. Overall study: Donors in the United States, Italy and Spain gave samples during acute or convalescent COVID-19. From T cells, B-cell-depleted T cells, or PBMCs came the material, which was cDNA or gDNA.

In the original analysis: Estimated nucleated cell counts came from reference gene primer amplification. The protocol was immunoSEQ multiplex PCR, while the TCRdb copy is restricted to in-frame clones and leaves out a portion. V, J and clone size derive from that table, while D and trimming were established from the DNA sequence. The table shows around 220,000 clones, with 70% to 90% occurring only once. Germline V gene lookup returns CDR1 LNHDA and CDR2 SQIVND (reference sequence). Trimming stripped 8 bases from V and 1 base from J, with 11 bases between. This CDR3 contains 13 residues. This chain joins TRBV19 and TRBJ2-5; weak D call: TRBD1 (5 bases). Material for sequencing was peripheral blood. The TCR originated in an elderly woman with acute or convalescent COVID-19. The CDR3 region has the DNA TGTGCCAGTGCGGAGACAGCCCAAGAGACCCAGTACTTC. It yields the protein CASAETAQETQYF.